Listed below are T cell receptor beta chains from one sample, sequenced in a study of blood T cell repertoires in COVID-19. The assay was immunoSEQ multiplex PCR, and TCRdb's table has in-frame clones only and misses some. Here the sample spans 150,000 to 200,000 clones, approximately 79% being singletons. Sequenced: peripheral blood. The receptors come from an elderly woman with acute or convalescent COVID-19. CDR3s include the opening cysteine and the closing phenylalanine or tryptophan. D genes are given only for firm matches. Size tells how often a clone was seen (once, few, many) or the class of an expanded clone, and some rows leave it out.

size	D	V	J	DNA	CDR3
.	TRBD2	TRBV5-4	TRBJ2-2	TGTGCCAGCAGCCAACGGACTAGCGGCAACACCGGGGAGCTGTTTTTT	CASSQRTSGNTGELFF
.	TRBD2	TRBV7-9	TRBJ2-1	TGTGCCAGCAGGCAGAGCGGGGAGAAACAGTTCTTC	CASRQSGEKQFF
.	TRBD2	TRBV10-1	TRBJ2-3	TGCGCCAGCAGTGGAGGACTAGCGGGAACGACGCAGTATTTT	CASSGGLAGTTQYF
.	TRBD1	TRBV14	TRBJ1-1	TGTGCCAGCAGCCAAGAAAAAAGACCGGGACAGGACACTGAAGCTTTCTTT	CASSQEKRPGQDTEAFF
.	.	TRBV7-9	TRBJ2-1	TGTGCCAGCAGCTTAGCGACACAAACCCATTCTTTCAGTGAGCAGTTCTTC	CASSLATQTHSFSEQFF
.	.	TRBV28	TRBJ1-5	TGTGCCACCGTCATGCCGGGTAGCAATCAGCCCCAGCATTTT	CATVMPGSNQPQHF
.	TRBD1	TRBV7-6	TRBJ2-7	TGTGCCAGCAGCTTAGCGATAGGACAGGGCTCCTACGAGCAGTACTTC	CASSLAIGQGSYEQYF
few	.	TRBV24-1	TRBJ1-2	TGTGCCACGGCCGAGGAATGGGGGGGTGGCTACACCTTC	CATAEEWGGGYTF
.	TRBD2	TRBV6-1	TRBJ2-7	TGTGCCAGCAGTGAAGGGACTAGCGGGAGTGGCGAGCAGTACTTC	CASSEGTSGSGEQYF
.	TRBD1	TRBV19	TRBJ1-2	TGTGCCACTAGAGAACCGGGACAGGGAAATGGCTACACCTTC	CATREPGQGNGYTF
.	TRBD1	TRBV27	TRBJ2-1	TGTGCCAGCAGTTCCGGGACAGGGGTAAATGAGCAGTTCTTC	CASSSGTGVNEQFF
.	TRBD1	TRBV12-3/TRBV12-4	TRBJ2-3	TGTGCCAGCAGTTGGACAGGTCTCCCGCTGTATTTT	CASSWTGLPLYF
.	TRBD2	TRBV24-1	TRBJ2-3	TGTGCCACCAGTGATCCGGTAGCGGGGAATACGCAGTATTTT	CATSDPVAGNTQYF
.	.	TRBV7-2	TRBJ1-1	TGTGCCAGCAGCTTAGCGGTGGAGGACACTGAAGCTTTCTTT	CASSLAVEDTEAFF
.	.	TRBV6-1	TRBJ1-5	TGTGCCAGCAGTGAAGGTCTAAATCAGCCCCAGCATTTT	CASSEGLNQPQHF
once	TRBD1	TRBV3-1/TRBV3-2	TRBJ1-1	TGTGCCAGCAGCTCAACAGGGGGGAACACTGAAGCTTTCTTT	CASSSTGGNTEAFF
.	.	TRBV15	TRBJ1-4	TGTGCCACCAGCAGAGCAGGGACAAAAAATGAAAAACTGTTTTTT	CATSRAGTKNEKLFF
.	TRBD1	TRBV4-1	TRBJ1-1	TGCGCCAGCAGCCTTTACAGGGGACAGAACACTGAAGCTTTCTTT	CASSLYRGQNTEAFF
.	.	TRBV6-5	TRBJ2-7	TGTGCCAGCAGTTATTTCGGGCAGGGATCAGGAGAGCAGTACTTC	CASSYFGQGSGEQYF
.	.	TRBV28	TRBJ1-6	TGTGCCAGCTGGTGGTCAGGTGGGCGGGGGGGTTCTTCACCCCTCCACTTT	CASWWSGGRGGSSPLHF
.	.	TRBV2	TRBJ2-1	TGTGCCAGCACCCTAGACAGAAGCTCCTACAATGAGCAGTTCTTC	CASTLDRSSYNEQFF
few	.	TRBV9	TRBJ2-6	TGTGCCAGCAGCTCCGGGGGATGGGGCTCTGGGGCCAACGTCCTGACTTTC	CASSSGGWGSGANVLTF
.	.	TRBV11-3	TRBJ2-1	TGTGCCAGCAGCTTAGGGACAAGTGAGCAGTTCTTC	CASSLGTSEQFF
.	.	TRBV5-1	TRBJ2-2	TGCGCCAGCACCCACACCGGGACAAGTCTGAACACCGGGGAGCTGTTTTTT	CASTHTGTSLNTGELFF
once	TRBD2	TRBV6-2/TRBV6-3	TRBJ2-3	TGTGCCAGCAGTTTCAACCCCGGGACTAGCGGCACAGATACGCAGTATTTT	CASSFNPGTSGTDTQYF
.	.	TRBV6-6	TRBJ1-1	TGTGCCAGCAGTTACTCGATGGTCAGGGGCGGCACTGAAGCTTTCTTT	CASSYSMVRGGTEAFF
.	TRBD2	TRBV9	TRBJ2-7	TGTGCCAGCAGCGTAGGTTCTAGCGGGAGTAGGGAGCAGTACTTC	CASSVGSSGSREQYF
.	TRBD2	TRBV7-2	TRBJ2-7	TGTGCCAGCAGCTTGAGAGGACTAGTCTCTCCTTGGAACTTC	CASSLRGLVSPWNF
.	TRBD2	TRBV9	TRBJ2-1	TGTGCCAGCAGCACGCGGGGTGCAGGGACTAGCGGTGAGCAGTTCTTC	CASSTRGAGTSGEQFF